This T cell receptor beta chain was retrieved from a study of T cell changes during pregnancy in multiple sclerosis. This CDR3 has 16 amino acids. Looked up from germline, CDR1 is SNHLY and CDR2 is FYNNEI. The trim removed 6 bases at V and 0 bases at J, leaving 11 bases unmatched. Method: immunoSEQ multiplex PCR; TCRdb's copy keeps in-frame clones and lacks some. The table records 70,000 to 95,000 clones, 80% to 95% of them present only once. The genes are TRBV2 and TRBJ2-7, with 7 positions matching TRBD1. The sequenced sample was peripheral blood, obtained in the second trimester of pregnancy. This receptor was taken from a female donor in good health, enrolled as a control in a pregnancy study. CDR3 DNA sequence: TGTGCCAGCAGCGAACCAGGGGACAGAGTCTCCTACGAGCAGTACTTC. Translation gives CASSEPGDRVSYEQYF.